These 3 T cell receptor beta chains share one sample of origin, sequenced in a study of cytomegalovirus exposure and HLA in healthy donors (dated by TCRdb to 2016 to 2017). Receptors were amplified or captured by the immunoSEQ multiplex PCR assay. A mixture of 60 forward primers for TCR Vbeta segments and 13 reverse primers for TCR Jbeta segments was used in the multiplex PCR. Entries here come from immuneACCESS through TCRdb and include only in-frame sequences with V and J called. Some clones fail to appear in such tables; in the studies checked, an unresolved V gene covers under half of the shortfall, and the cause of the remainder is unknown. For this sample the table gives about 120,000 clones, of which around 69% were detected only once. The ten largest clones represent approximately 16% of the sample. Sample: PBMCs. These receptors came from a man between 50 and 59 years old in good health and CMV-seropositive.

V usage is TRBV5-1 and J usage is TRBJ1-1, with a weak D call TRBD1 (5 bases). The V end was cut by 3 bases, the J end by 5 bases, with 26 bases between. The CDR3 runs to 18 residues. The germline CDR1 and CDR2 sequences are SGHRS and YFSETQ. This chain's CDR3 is CASSSRGGRPLVGTEAFF. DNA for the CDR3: TGCGCCAGCAGCTCGCGGGGGGGACGGCCTTTGGTGGGGACTGAAGCTTTCTTT.

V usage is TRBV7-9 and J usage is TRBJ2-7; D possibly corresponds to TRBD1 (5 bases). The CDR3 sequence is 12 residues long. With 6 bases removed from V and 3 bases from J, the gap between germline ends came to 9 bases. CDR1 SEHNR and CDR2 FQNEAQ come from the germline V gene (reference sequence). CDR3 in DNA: TGTGCCAGCAGTCGACAGAGCTACGAGCAGTACTTC. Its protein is CASSRQSYEQYF.

The CDR3 reads CASSEGGRTGNTIYF. The CDR3 coding sequence is TGTGCCAGCAGTGAGGGGGGGAGGACTGGAAACACCATATATTTT. The chain joins TRBV2 to TRBJ1-3; D possibly corresponds to TRBD1 (5 bases). Trimming took off 3 bases at V and 2 bases at J, with 11 bases between the two ends. Looked up from germline, CDR1 is SNHLY and CDR2 is FYNNEI. The length of the CDR3 is 15 residues.